This passage covers 18 T cell receptor beta chains from one sample sequenced in a study of shared clonotypes between healthy human individuals. Sequenced by immunoSEQ multiplex PCR; TCRdb stores in-frame clones only, minus some. This sample carries about 2.1 million clones, 93% of them seen once, and the ten largest clones take around 1.7%. Positive CCR7 selection of CD45RO-negative cells yielded the naive CD8 cells, and terminally differentiated effector memory CD45RA+ cells were excluded. Sequenced input: naive CD8+ T cells from PBMCs. The receptors here all came from a man younger than 35 in good health. Some clones in this sample may be carry-over from other donors' samples.

For this clone: Other nucleotide sequences from this sample produce the same CDR3. The CDR3 reads CASSLGENEQYF. CDR3 nucleotide sequence: TGTGCCAGCAGCTTGGGGGAGAACGAGCAGTACTTC. The chain is built from TRBV5-4 and TRBJ2-7, with TRBD2 as a possible D gene (5 bases). Germline V CDR1 and CDR2: SGHNT, YYREEE (reference sequence). Between the trimmed V and J ends, which lost 0 bases and 5 bases, there was a span of 6 bases. This CDR3 is 12 amino acids long.

CDR3 sequence (DNA): TGTGCCAGCAGCTTTAGGAAGCCTAATGAAAAACTGTTTTTT. It is translated as CASSFRKPNEKLFF. The V gene is TRBV7-9, the J gene TRBJ1-4; no definite D call. Germline CDR1 reads SEHNR; CDR2 reads FQNEAQ (reference sequence). There are 14 residues in the CDR3. V lost 3 bases and J 3 bases, leaving 8 bases between the germline ends. Full variable domain (missing parts from reference TRBV7-9 and TRBJ1-4): DTGVSQNPRHKITKRGQNVTFRCDPISEHNRLYWYRQTLGQGPEFLTYFQNEAQLEKSRLLSDRFSAERPKGSFSTLEIQRTEQGDSAMYLCASSFRKPNEKLFFGSGTQLSVL.

The CDR3 loop is CASSLLAGVAYNEQFF. CDR3 DNA: TGTGCCAGCAGCTTATTGGCGGGAGTTGCCTACAATGAGCAGTTCTTC. The chain is built from TRBV7-2 and TRBJ2-1; the match to TRBD2 covers 7 bases. This CDR3 is built from 16 residues. V was pared by 2 bases and J by 2 bases, with 6 bases of the junction left unmatched. Germline V CDR1 and CDR2: SGHTA, FQGNSA.

CDR3 amino acids: CASSARDSAKNIQYF. The CDR3, as DNA: TGCGCCAGCAGCGCGAGGGATTCGGCCAAAAACATTCAGTACTTC. The chain links TRBV5-1 to TRBJ2-4, with D possibly matching TRBD2 (5 bases). The germline V gene encodes CDR1 SGHRS and CDR2 YFSETQ. The CDR3 has 15 amino acids. V shed 4 bases and J shed 1 base, with 12 bases lying between them.

V is TRBV11-2 and J is TRBJ2-1; no definite D call. The CDR3 runs 13 residues. The germline gives CDR1 SGHAT, CDR2 FQNNGV. V was pared by 3 bases and J by 6 bases, with 9 bases between. CDR3 sequence reads: CASSFKPGNEQFF. The CDR3 nucleotides are TGTGCCAGCAGCTTCAAGCCGGGCAATGAGCAGTTCTTC.

This chain connects TRBV7-8 to TRBJ1-5; weak D call: TRBD1 (5 bases). CDR1 is SGHVS and CDR2 is FQNEAQ in the germline V gene. This CDR3 comprises 14 residues. V lost 9 bases and J lost 4, with 16 bases in between. The CDR3 coding sequence is TGTGCCAGTGCGAACCGGGACCAAAATCAGCCCCAGCATTTT. Amino acids: CASANRDQNQPQHF.

The chain uses TRBV19 and TRBJ2-7; 11 bases agree with TRBD2. From germline, CDR1 is LNHDA and CDR2 SQIVND (reference sequence). The CDR3 is 15 amino acids. V lost 4 bases and J lost 2; bases outside the gene matches: 4. CDR3 in DNA: TGTGCCAGTAGTAGCAGACTAGCGGGGACCTACGAGCAGTACTTC. Protein: CASSSRLAGTYEQYF. The variable domain in full, with the rest retrieved from reference TRBV19 and TRBJ2-7, is DGGITQSPKYLFRKEGQNVTLSCEQNLNHDAMYWYRQDPGQGLRLIYYSQIVNDFQKGDIAEGYSVSREKKESFPLTVTSAQKNPTAFYLCASSSRLAGTYEQYFGPGTRLTVT.

With regard to this clone: This specimen includes other DNA sequences encoding the same CDR3. The chain links TRBV7-6 to TRBJ1-5; weak D call: TRBD1 (5 bases). Germline-derived CDR1 and CDR2 are SGHVS and FNYEAQ. The ends were cut back, 1 base at V and 1 base at J, with 5 bases in the middle. This CDR3 region has 14 residues. CDR3 in DNA: TGTGCCAGCAGCTTAGGGGACAGCAATCAGCCCCAGCATTTT. It codes for CASSLGDSNQPQHF.

The CDR3 loop reads CASSGSGGQYF. The CDR3 nucleotides are TGTGCCAGCAGCGGCTCGGGAGGGCAGTACTTC. The chain employs TRBV9 and TRBJ2-7, with 7 bases that match TRBD2. Per germline, CDR1 SGDLS and CDR2 YYNGEE. The CDR3 runs 11 residues. J gave up 9 bases and V 3 bases, and 3 bases lay outside the gene matches.

The chain has TRBV27 and TRBJ2-7; D is possibly TRBD2 (6 bases). The CDR3 consists of 14 residues. V gave up 5 bases and J gave up 6 bases, with 17 bases separating them. CDR1 is MNHEY and CDR2 is SMNVEV in the germline V gene (reference sequence). The CDR3 DNA reads as TGTGCCAGCAGTCCTAGTGTTACCGGGGGCGAGCAGTACTTC. Protein product: CASSPSVTGGEQYF.

The chain carries TRBV5-1 and TRBJ2-2, with 9 bases matching TRBD1. J gave up 6 bases and V 4 bases, and 16 bases lay outside the gene matches. The germline CDR1 and CDR2 sequences are SGHRS and YFSETQ. The CDR3 length is 18 residues. The CDR3 here is CASSPDDRRDRAPGELFF. The CDR3 DNA follows: TGCGCCAGCAGCCCGGATGATCGCCGGGACAGGGCCCCCGGGGAGCTGTTTTTT.

The chain combines TRBV6-1 with TRBJ2-7; tentatively, D is TRBD1 or TRBD2 (5 bases each). The CDR3 contains 16 residues. V was clipped by 1 base and J by 2 bases, with 15 bases between them. CDR1 MNHNS and CDR2 SASEGT come from the germline V gene. The CDR3 nucleotides are TGTGCCAGCAGTGAAGACGGGACCTCAGTGGCCTACGAGCAGTACTTC. Translation gives CASSEDGTSVAYEQYF.

The rearrangement joins TRBV10-3 to TRBJ2-3; TRBD2 agrees at 10 bases. Per the germline V gene, CDR1 is ENHRY and CDR2 is SYGVKD. The CDR3 extends over 18 amino acids. Trimming took 4 bases from V and 0 from J; bases not matched to a gene: 10. The CDR3 nucleotides read TGTGCCATCAGTGCGGAAATAGCGGGAGGCCTTAGCACAGATACGCAGTATTTT. Its translation is CAISAEIAGGLSTDTQYF.

This clone was seen once. The chain combines TRBV29-1 with TRBJ2-5, with 11 nucleotides matching TRBD2. This CDR3 is built from 16 residues. The V gene end was trimmed by 3 bases and the J gene end by 3 bases; junction bases not matched to a gene: 9. Germline V lookup: CDR1 SQVTM, CDR2 ANQGSEA. CDR3: CSVEGTSGRREETQYF. CDR3 DNA sequence: TGCAGCGTTGAGGGAACTAGCGGGAGAAGGGAAGAGACCCAGTACTTC. The variable domain in full, completed from reference TRBV29-1 and TRBJ2-5, reads SAVISQKPSRDICQRGTSLTIQCQVDSQVTMMFWYRQQPGQSLTLIATANQGSEATYESGFVIDKFPISRPNLTFSTLTVSNMSPEDSSIYLCSVEGTSGRREETQYFGPGTRLLVL.

The gene calls are TRBV2 and TRBJ2-5; 12 positions match TRBD2. V shed 4 bases, J shed 3 bases, and the junction held 9 bases outside the gene matches. Germline assignment: CDR1 SNHLY and CDR2 FYNNEI. The CDR3 runs to 17 residues. CDR3 DNA sequence: TGTGCCAGCAGTGTTTCCGGGACTAGCGGGCCCGAAGAGACCCAGTACTTC. Translation gives CASSVSGTSGPEETQYF.

About this clone: The sample contains more than one DNA sequence encoding this CDR3. The chain links TRBV4-2 to TRBJ2-3; 11 bases agree with TRBD2. The CDR3 sequence is 16 residues long. J gave up 0 bases and V 3 bases, and 2 bases lay outside the gene matches. The germline CDR1 and CDR2 sequences are LGHNA and YNFKEQ. The CDR3 DNA reads as TGTGCCAGCAGCCAGGGACTAGCGGATAGCACAGATACGCAGTATTTT. It encodes CASSQGLADSTDTQYF.

CDR3 DNA: TGTGCCAGCAGCCGGGGGAAATCAACTAATGAAAAACTGTTTTTT. Translated: CASSRGKSTNEKLFF. The gene calls are TRBV2 and TRBJ1-4; TRBD1 might be the D (5 bases). Germline V CDR1 and CDR2: SNHLY, FYNNEI. The CDR3 has 15 amino acids. Trimming left V 6 bases short and J 0 bases short, with 11 bases between.

J is TRBJ1-2 and V is TRBV19; D is uncertain. V was shortened by 3 bases and J by 3 bases, with 14 bases between the two germline ends. The CDR3 extends over 15 amino acids. Germline-derived CDR1 and CDR2 are LNHDA and SQIVND (reference sequence). The CDR3 loop reads CASSIDNPLDYGYTF. CDR3 DNA: TGTGCCAGTAGTATTGACAACCCACTGGACTATGGCTACACCTTC.